Sequencing of this T cell receptor (beta chain) was carried out in a study of OX40 agonist ivuxolimab in advanced cancers. For the study at large: Prior checkpoint blockade (anti-PD-1, anti-PD-L1 or anti-CTLA-4) was permitted; around 37% had it.

Drawing of blood for sampling happened at baseline, at cycle 4 day 1, and at cycle 7 day 1. Study findings and constraints: The average count of expanded clones was higher among CD8+ T cells than among CD4+. With doses of 0.1 to 3.0 mg/kg, CD4+ and CD8+ blood T cells had undergone clonal expansion by week 6.

The germline V and J ends were trimmed by 5 bases and 6 bases, with 14 bases remaining between them. Germline values: CDR1 SGHTA, CDR2 FQGNSA. The CDR3 covers 13 residues. The method was immunoSEQ multiplex PCR; TCRdb's version includes in-frame clones alone and lacks a portion of them. The data contain about 62,000 clones, about four fifths of them singletons. Remarks on this clone: As yet, its antigen is unknown.

The J gene is TRBJ2-7, the V gene TRBV7-2; tentatively, D is TRBD1 or TRBD2 (5 bases each). This TCR was sampled from an adult with an advanced solid tumor such as melanoma, head and neck, liver or kidney cancer. Sequenced here: CD4+ or CD8+ T cells sorted from blood, sampled in a trial of the OX40 agonist ivuxolimab. In DNA, the CDR3 is TGTGCCAGCAGCATAGATGGGGGATCCGAGCAGTACTTC. Protein product: CASSIDGGSEQYF.